The 14 T cell receptor beta chains given below trace back to one sample, sequenced in a study of blood T cell repertoires in COVID-19 (dated by TCRdb to 2020 to 2022). Receptor amplification or capture employed the immunoSEQ multiplex PCR assay. TCRdb obtained this table from immuneACCESS and retained in-frame rearrangements with V and J assigned. These tables miss some clones; where compared with another copy, unresolved V genes account for less than half of the shortfall, and the remainder is unexplained. The sample table shows 140,000 or so clones, and 80% to 90% are seen once. The top ten hold less than 3.5% of the sample. Sequenced input: peripheral blood. These receptors all come from a human donor with acute or convalescent COVID-19. The donor label of this sample is uncertain.

The sample holds a few counts of this clone. The V and J genes are TRBV6-2 or TRBV6-3 and TRBJ1-2; D remains ambiguous. V was pared by 3 bases and J by 3 bases, with 8 bases between. Germline CDR1 reads MNHEY; CDR2 reads SVGEGT. The CDR3 contains 13 residues. The CDR3 reads CASSYLSDYGYTF. DNA of the CDR3: TGTGCCAGCAGTTATCTGTCAGACTATGGCTACACCTTC.

The chain employs TRBV28 and TRBJ1-4; possibly TRBD1 for D (5 bases). This CDR3 is 16 amino acids long. Looked up from germline, CDR1 is MDHEN and CDR2 is SYDVKM. The V and J ends lost 4 bases and 3 bases respectively, with 15 bases between them. The CDR3 coding sequence is TGTGCCAGCAGTTCCGCACAGGCGTCTTCTAATGAAAAACTGTTTTTT. It yields the protein CASSSAQASSNEKLFF.

J is TRBJ2-7 and V is TRBV3-1 (or the pseudogene TRBV3-2); 10 nucleotides agree with TRBD1. The CDR3 totals 15 residues. J gave up 3 bases and V 4 bases, and 6 bases lay outside the gene matches. From germline, CDR1 is LGHDT and CDR2 YNNKEL (reference sequence). In DNA form, the CDR3 reads TGTGCCAGCAGCCGGCTCCGGGACAGGGGCTACGAGCAGTACTTC. This gives the protein CASSRLRDRGYEQYF.

V is TRBV30 and J is TRBJ2-3, with TRBD2 identical over 7 bases. Trimming at V came to 0 bases and at J to 0 bases, leaving 3 bases not matched to a gene. Germline V lookup: CDR1 GTSNPN, CDR2 SVGIG (reference sequence). The length of the CDR3 is 15 residues. This chain's CDR3 is CAWSVQRDSTDTQYF. The CDR3 bases are TGTGCCTGGAGTGTACAGCGGGACAGCACAGATACGCAGTATTTT.

The rearrangement links TRBV27 to TRBJ2-1, with TRBD1 identical over 7 bases. Germline-derived CDR1 and CDR2 are MNHEY and SMNVEV (reference sequence). The CDR3 is made up of 12 amino acids. Losses at the gene ends were 3 bases for V and 16 bases for J; bases not matched to a gene: 9. The CDR3 here is CASSFPTGHQFF. CDR3 DNA sequence: TGTGCCAGCAGTTTCCCGACAGGGCACCAATTCTTC.

This chain joins TRBV18 and TRBJ1-1, with D perhaps TRBD1 (6 bases). V was pared by 4 bases and J by 3 bases, with 6 bases between. The CDR3 runs to 12 residues. CDR1 is KGHSH, CDR2 LQKENI, per germline. The CDR3: CASSHRDTEAFF. The CDR3 nucleotides read TGTGCCAGCTCACACAGGGACACTGAAGCTTTCTTT.

This clone appeared a few times. The chain carries TRBV30 and TRBJ1-4, with D uncertain. Trimming removed 5 bases from V and 15 bases from J, with 7 bases in between. CDR3 size: 8 residues. Germline V gene sequence: CDR1 GTSNPN, CDR2 SVGIG (reference sequence). The CDR3, as DNA: TGTGCCTGGGATCCTATGTTTTTT. It encodes CAWDPMFF. The full variable domain, rest sourced from reference TRBV30 and TRBJ1-4, is SQTIHQWPATLVQPVGSPLSLECTVEGTSNPNLYWYRQAAGRGLQLLFYSVGIGQISSEVPQNLSASRPQDRQFILSSKKLLLSDSGFYLCAWDPMFFGSGTQLSVL.

The genes are TRBV7-3 and TRBJ2-3; 7 bases align to TRBD2. Germline V gene data show CDR1 as SGHTA and CDR2 as FQGTGA. This CDR3 is built from 14 residues. V lost 5 bases to trimming and J lost 4 bases; unmatched junction nucleotides: 6. CDR3 sequence: CASSTQAGPDTQYF. The CDR3 DNA follows: TGTGCCAGCAGCACCCAAGCGGGGCCAGATACGCAGTATTTT. Full variable domain (missing parts from reference TRBV7-3 and TRBJ2-3): GAGVSQTPSNKVTEKGKYVELRCDPISGHTALYWYRQSLGQGPEFLIYFQGTGAADDSGLPNDRFFAVRPEGSVSTLKIQRTERGDSAVYLCASSTQAGPDTQYFGPGTRLTVL.

The chain uses TRBV6-2 or TRBV6-3 and TRBJ1-2, with D possibly matching TRBD1 (6 bases). The CDR3 spans 15 residues. Trimming took 3 bases from V and 0 from J, leaving 11 bases between them. Germline CDR1 MNHEY, CDR2 SVGEGT. CDR3 amino acids: CASSYDRPTNYGYTF. In DNA form, the CDR3 reads TGTGCCAGCAGTTATGACAGGCCTACTAACTATGGCTACACCTTC.

The V gene is TRBV5-4, the J gene TRBJ1-2; 8 positions match TRBD1. The CDR3 consists of 14 residues. Looked up from germline, CDR1 is SGHNT and CDR2 is YYREEE (reference sequence). V shed 1 base and J 3 bases; nucleotides not matched to a gene: 2. As DNA, the CDR3 is TGTGCCAGCAGCTTGTCAGGGGGCCACTATGGCTACACCTTC. Protein sequence: CASSLSGGHYGYTF.

This CDR3 reads CAISDRATNEKLFF. CDR3 DNA: TGTGCCATTTCAGATCGTGCAACTAATGAAAAACTGTTTTTT. The chain combines TRBV6-5 with TRBJ1-4; no clear D. Germline lookup yields CDR1 MNHEY and CDR2 SVGAGI. The V gene lost 10 bases and the J gene lost 0 bases, with 12 bases spanning the gap. The CDR3 runs 14 residues.

This clone was seen a single time. The chain combines TRBV5-5 with TRBJ2-7; no clear D gene. With 1 base removed from V and 1 base from J, the gap between germline ends came to 9 bases. The CDR3 contains 14 residues. CDR1 and CDR2 from the germline V gene are SGHKS and YYEKEE (reference sequence). This CDR3 is CASSLLRKSYEQYF. CDR3 DNA: TGTGCCAGCAGCTTGCTGCGGAAATCCTACGAGCAGTACTTC.

V usage is TRBV9 and J usage is TRBJ2-7; perhaps TRBD2 as D (5 bases). Germline values: CDR1 SGDLS, CDR2 YYNGEE. The CDR3 covers 14 residues. V was trimmed by 2 bases and J by 0 bases, leaving 9 bases between them. This chain's CDR3 is CASSVLGSSYEQYF. CDR3 DNA sequence: TGTGCCAGCAGCGTCCTAGGGAGCTCCTACGAGCAGTACTTC.

On this clone itself: A read error may produce the germline difference seen at one junction end. The CDR3 nucleotides are TGTGCCATCAGTGTAAACAGTGAAGCTTTCTTT. Translating gives CAISVNSEAFF. The chain employs TRBV10-3 and TRBJ1-1; D call uncertain. CDR3 size: 11 residues. Germline values: CDR1 ENHRY, CDR2 SYGVKD.